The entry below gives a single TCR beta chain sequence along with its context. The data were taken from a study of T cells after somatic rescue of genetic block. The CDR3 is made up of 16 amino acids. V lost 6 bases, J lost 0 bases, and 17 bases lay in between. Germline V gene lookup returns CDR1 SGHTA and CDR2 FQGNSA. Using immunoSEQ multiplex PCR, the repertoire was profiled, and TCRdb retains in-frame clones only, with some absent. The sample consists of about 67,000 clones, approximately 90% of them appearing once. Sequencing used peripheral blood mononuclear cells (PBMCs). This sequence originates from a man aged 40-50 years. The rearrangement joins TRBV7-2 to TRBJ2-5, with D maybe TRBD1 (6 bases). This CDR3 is CASRQGTDLYQETQYF. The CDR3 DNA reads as TGTGCCAGCAGGCAGGGGACGGATCTATACCAAGAGACCCAGTACTTC.